This T cell receptor (beta chain) is from a study of shared clonotypes between healthy human individuals. Study-wide results and caveats: Deeper or shallower sequencing was expected to change how clonotypes are shared among donors.

Assay used: immunoSEQ multiplex PCR; TCRdb lists only in-frame clones, some missing. The repertoire has about 800,000 clones, approximately 96% of them found once; the top ten carry less than 0.25%. Naive CD8 isolation took CD45RO-negative cells positively selected for CCR7 and excluded terminally differentiated effector memory CD45RA+ cells. Notes on this clone: The antigen is not known.

Trimming took 3 bases from V and 4 from J; bases not matched to a gene: 6. Germline V gives CDR1 MNHEY, CDR2 SMNVEV (reference sequence). This CDR3 has 14 amino acids. Sequencing was done on a sample of naive CD8+ T cells sorted from blood. This clonotype was obtained from a man aged 30-40 years in good health. This rearrangement joins TRBV27 to TRBJ2-7; TRBD1 matches 7 bases. CDR3 nucleotide sequence: TGTGCCAGCAGTTTTGACAGGGCAGGATACGAGCAGTACTTC. As protein: CASSFDRAGYEQYF.